The present T cell receptor beta chain was sequenced within a study of Graves' ophthalmopathy and Graves' hyperthyroidism. Amplifying from RNA transcripts, the study obtained TCR beta CDR3 regions. First-round RT-PCR relied on HTBI primers, and a second-round multiplex PCR came next. TCRdb analysed the multiplex PCR reads with MiXCR anew, one entry per CDR3 protein. The sample has about 390,000 distinct CDR3 sequences, less than 20% seen once. Study results and caveats: Most thyroid-expanded clonotypes exceeding 0.001 frequency were also found in blood.

This clonotype was detected ten times or more. The antigen remains undetermined. The authors enrolled newly diagnosed hyperthyroidism patients aged 18 to 65 with under 2 months' duration. Trimming took 9 bases from V and 4 from J; bases not matched to a gene: 14. The germline gives CDR1 LNHDA, CDR2 SQIVND (reference sequence). CDR3 length equals 15 residues. The clonotype originates from a woman aged 18-35 years with stable Graves' hyperthyroidism. The sequencing input was peripheral blood. The chain combines TRBV19 with TRBJ1-2; 7 nucleotides match TRBD1. DNA for the CDR3: TGTGCCAGACCCCCCCCGGGACAGCCTATCTATGGCTACACCTTC. It yields the protein CARPPPGQPIYGYTF.